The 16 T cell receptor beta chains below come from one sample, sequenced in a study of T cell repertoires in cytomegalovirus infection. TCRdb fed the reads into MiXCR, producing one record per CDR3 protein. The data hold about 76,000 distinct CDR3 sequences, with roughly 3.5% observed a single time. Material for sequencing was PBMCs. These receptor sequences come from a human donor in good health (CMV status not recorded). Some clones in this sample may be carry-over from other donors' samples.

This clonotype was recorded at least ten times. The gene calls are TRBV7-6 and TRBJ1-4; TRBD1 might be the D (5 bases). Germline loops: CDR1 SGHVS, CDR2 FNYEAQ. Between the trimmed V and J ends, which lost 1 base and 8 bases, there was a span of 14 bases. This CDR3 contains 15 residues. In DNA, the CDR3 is TGTGCCAGCAGCTTAGTCGGAAGGGGAGACGAAAAACTGTTTTTT. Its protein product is CASSLVGRGDEKLFF.

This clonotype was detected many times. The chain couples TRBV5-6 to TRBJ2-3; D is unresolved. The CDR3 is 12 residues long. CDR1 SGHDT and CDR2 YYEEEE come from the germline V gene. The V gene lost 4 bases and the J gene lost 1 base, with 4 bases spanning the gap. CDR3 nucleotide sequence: TGTGCCAGCAGCGTCGGCACAGATACGCAGTATTTT. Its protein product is CASSVGTDTQYF.

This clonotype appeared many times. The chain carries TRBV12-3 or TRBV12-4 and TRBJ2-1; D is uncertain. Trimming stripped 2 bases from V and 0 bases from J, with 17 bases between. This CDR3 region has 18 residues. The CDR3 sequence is CASSLFQLGSRSYNEQFF. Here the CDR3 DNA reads TGTGCCAGCAGTTTATTCCAGTTGGGCTCGCGCTCCTACAATGAGCAGTTCTTC.

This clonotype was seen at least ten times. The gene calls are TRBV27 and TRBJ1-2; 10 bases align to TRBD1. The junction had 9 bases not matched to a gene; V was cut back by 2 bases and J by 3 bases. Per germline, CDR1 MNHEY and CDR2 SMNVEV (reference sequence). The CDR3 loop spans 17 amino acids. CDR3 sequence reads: CASSLVLGTGEHYGYTF. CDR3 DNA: TGTGCCAGCAGTTTAGTACTGGGGACAGGGGAACACTATGGCTACACCTTC.

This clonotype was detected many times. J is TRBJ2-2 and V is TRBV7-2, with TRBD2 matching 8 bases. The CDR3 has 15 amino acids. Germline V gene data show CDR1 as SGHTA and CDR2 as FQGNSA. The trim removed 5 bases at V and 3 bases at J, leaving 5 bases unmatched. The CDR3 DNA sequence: TGTGCCAGCAGCCAGACGGGGGGGGACACCGGGGAGCTGTTTTTT. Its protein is CASSQTGGDTGELFF.

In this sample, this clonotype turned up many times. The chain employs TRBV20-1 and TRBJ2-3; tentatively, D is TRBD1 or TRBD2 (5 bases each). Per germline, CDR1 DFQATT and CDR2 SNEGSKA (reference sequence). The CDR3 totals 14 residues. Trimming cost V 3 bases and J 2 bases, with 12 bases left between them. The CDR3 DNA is TGCAGTGCTAGGGCCGGGGCAACCACAGATACGCAGTATTTT. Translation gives CSARAGATTDTQYF.

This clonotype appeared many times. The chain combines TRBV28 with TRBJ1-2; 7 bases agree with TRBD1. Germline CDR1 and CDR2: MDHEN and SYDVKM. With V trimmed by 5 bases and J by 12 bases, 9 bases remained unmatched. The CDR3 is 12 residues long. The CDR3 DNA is TGTGCCAGCAGTACTTACAGGGGCGAGAACACCTTC. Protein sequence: CASSTYRGENTF.

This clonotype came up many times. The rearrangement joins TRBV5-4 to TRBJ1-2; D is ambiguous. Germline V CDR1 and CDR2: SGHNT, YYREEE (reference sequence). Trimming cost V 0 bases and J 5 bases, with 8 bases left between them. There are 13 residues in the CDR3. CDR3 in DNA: TGTGCCAGCAGCTTGGTACAGACGTATGGCTACACCTTC. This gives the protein CASSLVQTYGYTF.

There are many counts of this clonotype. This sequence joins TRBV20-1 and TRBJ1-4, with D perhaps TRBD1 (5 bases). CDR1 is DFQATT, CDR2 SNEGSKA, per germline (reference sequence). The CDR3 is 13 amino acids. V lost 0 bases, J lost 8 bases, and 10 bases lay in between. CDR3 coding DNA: TGCAGTGCTAGAGATCCGGGGGAAGAAAAACTGTTTTTT. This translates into CSARDPGEEKLFF.

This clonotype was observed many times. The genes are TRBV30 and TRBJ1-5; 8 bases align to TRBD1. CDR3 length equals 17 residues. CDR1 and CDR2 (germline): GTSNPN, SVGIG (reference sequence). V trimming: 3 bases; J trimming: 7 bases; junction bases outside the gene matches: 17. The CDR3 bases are TGTGCCTGGAGCGCTGGGACAGGCCTCCTTGTGGGACAGCCCCAGCATTTT. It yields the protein CAWSAGTGLLVGQPQHF. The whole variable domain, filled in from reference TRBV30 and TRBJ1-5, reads SQTIHQWPATLVQPVGSPLSLECTVEGTSNPNLYWYRQAAGRGLQLLFYSVGIGQISSEVPQNLSASRPQDRQFILSSKKLLLSDSGFYLCAWSAGTGLLVGQPQHFGDGTRLSIL.

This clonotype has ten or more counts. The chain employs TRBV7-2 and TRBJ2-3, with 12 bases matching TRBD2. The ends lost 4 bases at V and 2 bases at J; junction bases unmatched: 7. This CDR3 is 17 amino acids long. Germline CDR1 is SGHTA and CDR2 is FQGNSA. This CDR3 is CASSSRTSGAYTDTQYF. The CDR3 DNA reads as TGTGCCAGCAGCTCCCGGACTAGCGGGGCATACACAGATACGCAGTATTTT.

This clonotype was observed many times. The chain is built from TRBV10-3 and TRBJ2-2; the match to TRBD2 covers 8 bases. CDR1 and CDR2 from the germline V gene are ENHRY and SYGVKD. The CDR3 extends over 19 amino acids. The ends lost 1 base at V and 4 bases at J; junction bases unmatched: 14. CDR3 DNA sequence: TGTGCCATCAGTGAGTTTAACGAAGGCCAGGGGACTAGCACCGGGGAGCTGTTTTTT. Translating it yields CAISEFNEGQGTSTGELFF.

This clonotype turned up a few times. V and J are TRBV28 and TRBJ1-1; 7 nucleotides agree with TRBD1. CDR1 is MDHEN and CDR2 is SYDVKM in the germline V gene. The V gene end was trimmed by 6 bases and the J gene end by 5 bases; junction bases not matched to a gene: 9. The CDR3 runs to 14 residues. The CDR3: CASRSGQMGTEAFF. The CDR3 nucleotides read TGTGCCAGCAGATCGGGACAGATGGGAACTGAAGCTTTCTTT.

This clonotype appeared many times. This CDR3 is CASSLVHKDTEAFF. CDR3 bases: TGTGCCAGCAGCTTGGTACATAAGGACACTGAAGCTTTCTTT. This rearrangement joins TRBV5-4 to TRBJ1-1; D is unresolved. Trimming took off 0 bases at V and 3 bases at J, with 9 bases between the two ends. Germline V CDR1 and CDR2: SGHNT, YYREEE (reference sequence). The CDR3 runs to 14 residues.

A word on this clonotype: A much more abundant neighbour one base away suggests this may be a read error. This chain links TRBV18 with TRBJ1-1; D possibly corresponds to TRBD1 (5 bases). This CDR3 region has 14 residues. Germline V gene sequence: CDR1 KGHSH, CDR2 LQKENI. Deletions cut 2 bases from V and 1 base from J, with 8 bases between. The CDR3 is CASSPAGGNTEAFF. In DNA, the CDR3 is TGTGCCAGCTCACCAGCTGGGGGGAACACTGAAGCTTTCTTT.

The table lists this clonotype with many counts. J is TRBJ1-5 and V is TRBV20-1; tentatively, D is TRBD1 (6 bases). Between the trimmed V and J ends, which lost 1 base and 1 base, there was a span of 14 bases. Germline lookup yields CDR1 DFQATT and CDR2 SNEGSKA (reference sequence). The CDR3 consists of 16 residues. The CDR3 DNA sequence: TGCAGTGCTAGAGCAGACAGGCCCCCCAGCAATCAGCCCCAGCATTTT. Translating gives CSARADRPPSNQPQHF.